The rows below give T cell receptor beta chains drawn from one sample of a study of blood T cells in healthy people across ages. TCRdb processed the 5' RACE reads anew with MiXCR; each CDR3 protein has one entry. The table lists about 800,000 distinct CDR3 sequences, approximately 25% of them singletons. The data were also submitted as part of a second study, on T cells of mothers and their children.

The sample consisted of blood. The receptors originated from a boy aged 5 to 17 in good health. CDR3s include the opening cysteine and the closing phenylalanine or tryptophan. Each record gives: J gene, CDR3 length, D gene, clone size, V gene, CDR3 protein, CDR3 DNA. A D gene is named only where the DNA matches it firmly. Clone size, where shown, is once, few, many, or a class for clones that have expanded.

>TRBJ2-1|16|TRBD2|few|TRBV12-3/TRBV12-4
CASSLGLAGHYNEQFF
TGTGCCAGCAGTTTGGGACTAGCGGGACACTACAATGAGCAGTTCTTC
>TRBJ1-5|14|-|-|TRBV6-2/TRBV6-3
CASSLSSQNQPQHF
TGTGCCAGCAGCCTCTCCAGTCAGAATCAGCCCCAGCATTTT
>TRBJ1-2|16|TRBD1|-|TRBV7-9
CASSLAGGQTGQDYTF
TGTGCCAGCAGCTTAGCGGGTGGCCAGACAGGGCAGGACTACACCTTC
>TRBJ2-1|11|-|-|TRBV20-1
CSARGSNEQFF
TGCAGTGCTAGAGGTTCGAATGAGCAGTTCTTC
>TRBJ2-5|15|TRBD2|-|TRBV4-3
CASSDGGRALETQYF
TGCGCCAGCAGCGACGGCGGGAGGGCCCTCGAGACCCAGTACTTC
>TRBJ2-1|12|-|few|TRBV3-1
CASSHLGNEQFF
TGTGCCAGCAGCCACCTGGGCAATGAGCAGTTCTTC
>TRBJ2-2|15|TRBD1|few|TRBV24-1
CATGGQGLWTGELFF
TGTGCCACCGGGGGACAGGGGCTGTGGACCGGGGAGCTGTTTTTT
>TRBJ2-5|18|TRBD2|-|TRBV4-3
CASSQEMVLAGDKETQYF
TGCGCCAGCAGCCAAGAGATGGTCCTAGCGGGGGACAAAGAGACCCAGTACTTC
>TRBJ2-1|15|-|-|TRBV7-2
CASSFLGPGYNEQFF
TGTGCCAGCAGCTTCCTTGGGCCGGGATACAATGAGCAGTTCTTC
>TRBJ2-6|15|-|-|TRBV29-1
CSVGAGVSGANVLTF
TGCAGCGTTGGGGCAGGGGTCTCTGGGGCCAACGTCCTGACTTTC
>TRBJ2-3|13|-|-|TRBV4-3
CASSQIGLDTQYF
TGCGCCAGCAGCCAAATTGGGTTAGATACGCAGTATTTT
>TRBJ2-1|14|TRBD2|few|TRBV28
CASSFRLAVNEQFF
TGTGCCAGCAGTTTTCGACTAGCGGTGAATGAGCAGTTCTTC
>TRBJ1-4|15|-|many|TRBV27
CASSYGGRMDEKLFF
TGTGCCAGCAGTTACGGGGGGCGAATGGATGAAAAACTGTTTTTT
>TRBJ2-5|15|-|-|TRBV27
CASSLSATLGETQYF
TGTGCCAGCAGTTTATCAGCGACCTTGGGAGAGACCCAGTACTTC
>TRBJ2-1|14|TRBD2|-|TRBV12-3/TRBV12-4
CASSPRGTYNEQFF
TGTGCCAGCAGCCCGCGGGGGACCTACAATGAGCAGTTCTTC
>TRBJ2-5|16|TRBD2|-|TRBV28
CASSLGTSDAKETQYF
TGTGCCAGCAGTCTAGGGACTAGTGACGCGAAAGAGACCCAGTACTTC
>TRBJ2-1|12|-|-|TRBV19
CASSVWDGEQFF
TGTGCCAGTAGTGTTTGGGACGGTGAGCAGTTCTTC
>TRBJ2-7|15|-|-|TRBV20-1
CSASEYSTNSYEQYF
TGCAGTGCTAGTGAGTATAGCACCAACTCCTACGAGCAGTACTTC
>TRBJ2-6|16|-|few|TRBV7-2
CASSPSAYSGANVLTF
TGTGCCAGCAGCCCTTCAGCCTACTCTGGGGCCAACGTCCTGACTTTC
>TRBJ2-5|16|TRBD2|-|TRBV12-3/TRBV12-4
CASSFSLAGEGETQYF
TGTGCCAGCAGTTTTTCACTAGCGGGAGAGGGAGAGACCCAGTACTTC
>TRBJ2-7|13|-|few|TRBV20-1
CSARDREDYEQYF
TGCAGTGCTAGAGATAGGGAGGACTACGAGCAGTACTTC
>TRBJ2-7|13|TRBD2|-|TRBV6-6
CASKFAGGYEQYF
TGTGCCAGCAAGTTTGCGGGAGGGTACGAGCAGTACTTC
>TRBJ2-1|16|-|-|TRBV6-1
CASRGGRAYSYNEQFF
TGTGCCAGCAGGGGGGGCCGAGCGTATTCCTACAATGAGCAGTTCTTC
>TRBJ2-1|18|-|-|TRBV5-1
CASSADSLLSSSYNEQLF
TGCGCCAGCAGCGCGGACTCCCTCCTTTCGAGCTCCTACAATGAGCAGCTCTTC
>TRBJ1-1|14|-|few|TRBV27
CASSLWNGNTEAFF
TGTGCCAGCAGTTTATGGAACGGCAACACTGAAGCTTTCTTT
>TRBJ2-3|14|-|many|TRBV28
CASSLTAGTDTQYF
TGTGCCAGCAGTTTAACAGCCGGCACAGATACGCAGTATTTT
>TRBJ1-3|16|-|few|TRBV5-4
CASSLEAASSGNTIYF
TGTGCCAGCAGCTTGGAAGCAGCCTCCTCTGGAAACACCATATATTTT
>TRBJ2-3|15|-|-|TRBV14
CASSQEGQGPDTQYF
TGTGCCAGCAGCCAAGAGGGGCAGGGGCCAGATACGCAGTATTTT
>TRBJ2-5|14|-|-|TRBV20-1
CSARDGAGDETQYF
TGCAGTGCTAGAGATGGGGCGGGTGACGAGACCCAGTACTTC
>TRBJ1-2|11|-|-|TRBV29-1
CSVIENYGYTF
TGCAGCGTCATAGAGAACTATGGCTACACCTTC
>TRBJ1-2|14|TRBD1|-|TRBV6-1
CASGDRGRFYGYTF
TGTGCCAGCGGAGACAGGGGTCGCTTCTATGGCTACACCTTC
>TRBJ2-1|16|TRBD1|few|TRBV25-1
CASSAGGTGLNNEQFF
TGTGCCAGCAGCGCCGGCGGGACAGGGCTGAACAATGAGCAGTTCTTC
>TRBJ2-7|12|-|-|TRBV3-1
CASSHSSTRQYF
TGTGCCAGCAGCCACTCATCGACTAGGCAGTACTTC
>TRBJ1-6|13|-|many|TRBV12-3/TRBV12-4
CASSGQLSAPLHF
TGTGCCAGCAGTGGACAGTTGTCGGCACCCCTCCACTTT
>TRBJ1-1|15|-|-|TRBV18
CASSPVRESDTEAFF
TGTGCCAGCTCACCTGTCCGAGAGAGCGACACTGAAGCTTTCTTT
>TRBJ1-3|18|-|few|TRBV12-3/TRBV12-4
CASTKNRAGWRSGNTIYF
TGTGCCAGCACCAAAAACCGGGCGGGTTGGCGCTCTGGAAACACCATATATTTT
>TRBJ2-3|15|-|-|TRBV28
CASISGAPWGDTQYF
TGTGCCAGCATCTCAGGGGCTCCCTGGGGAGATACGCAGTATTTT
>TRBJ2-1|11|-|-|TRBV5-1
CASYSGYEQFF
TGCGCCAGCTACAGTGGGTATGAGCAGTTCTTC
>TRBJ2-3|15|-|-|TRBV15
CATSRRDTSTDTQYF
TGTGCCACCAGCCGACGGGACACTAGCACAGATACGCAGTATTTT
>TRBJ1-4|12|-|-|TRBV20-1
CSASEGGEKLFF
TGCAGTGCTAGCGAGGGAGGGGAAAAACTGTTTTTT
>TRBJ2-3|16|TRBD2|few|TRBV20-1
CSGCARTSGSTDTQYF
TGCAGTGGTTGCGCCCGGACTAGCGGGAGCACAGATACGCAGTATTTT
>TRBJ2-1|15|-|few|TRBV11-2
CASSLVAGARNEQFF
TGTGCCAGCAGCTTAGTCGCGGGGGCGCGGAATGAGCAGTTCTTC
>TRBJ1-4|13|TRBD1|-|TRBV6-6
CAGQGAGNEKLFF
TGTGCCGGTCAGGGGGCAGGGAATGAAAAACTGTTTTTT
>TRBJ2-7|15|-|-|TRBV4-1
CASSQDSNPSYEQYF
TGCGCCAGCAGCCAAGATAGCAACCCGAGCTACGAGCAGTACTTC
>TRBJ1-1|15|-|-|TRBV5-1
CASSPGSGDGGRAFF
TGCGCCAGCAGCCCCGGATCCGGAGACGGAGGTAGGGCTTTCTTT
>TRBJ2-5|14|-|-|TRBV18
CASSPQGFQETQYF
TGTGCCAGCTCACCACAGGGGTTCCAAGAGACCCAGTACTTC
>TRBJ2-3|12|-|-|TRBV29-1
CSVEDSGDTQYF
TGCAGCGTTGAAGATTCGGGGGATACGCAGTATTTT
>TRBJ2-3|16|TRBD2|-|TRBV29-1
CSVEGASGRGPDTQYF
TGCAGCGTTGAAGGAGCTAGCGGGAGGGGGCCAGATACGCAGTATTTT
>TRBJ2-5|13|-|-|TRBV10-3
CAISEQGRETQYF
TGTGCCATCAGTGAGCAGGGGAGAGAGACCCAGTACTTC
>TRBJ2-5|16|-|-|TRBV2
CASNKGLSRIQETQYF
TGTGCCAGCAACAAAGGACTGAGTAGGATCCAAGAGACCCAGTACTTC
>TRBJ2-1|14|TRBD2|-|TRBV6-5
CASRASGGLNEQFF
TGTGCCAGCAGGGCTAGCGGGGGTCTCAATGAGCAGTTCTTC
>TRBJ2-4|15|TRBD1|few|TRBV6-5
CASRQGGIAKNIQYF
TGTGCCAGCCGACAGGGCGGTATTGCCAAAAACATTCAGTACTTC
>TRBJ1-2|17|TRBD1|-|TRBV4-3
CASSHRQGSGANYGYTF
TGCGCCAGCAGCCATCGACAGGGAAGCGGTGCGAACTATGGCTACACCTTC
>TRBJ2-7|15|-|-|TRBV15
CATSRDRAVPYEQYF
TGTGCCACCAGCAGAGATAGAGCGGTACCCTACGAGCAGTACTTC
>TRBJ2-1|13|-|few|TRBV13
CASNTPAYNEQFF
TGTGCCAGCAATACGCCAGCCTACAATGAGCAGTTCTTC